Each of the 22 T cell receptor beta chains below was sequenced from the same sample in a study of T cells in localized non-small cell lung cancer. Using immunoSEQ multiplex PCR, the repertoire was profiled, and TCRdb retains in-frame clones only, with some absent. The data contain more than 10,000 clones, approximately 80% of them seen just once; the ten biggest clones take up over 25%. The sample was peripheral blood, taken before any cancer treatment. Receptors were obtained from an older male donor with stage I squamous cell lung carcinoma.

This clone was detected once. This sequence joins TRBV15 and TRBJ2-7; 15 nucleotides agree with TRBD2. The CDR3 extends over 17 amino acids. Germline V gene data show CDR1 as LNHNV and CDR2 as YYDKDF (reference sequence). V was clipped by 2 bases and J by 3 bases; unmatched bases: 5. CDR3 bases: TGTGCCACCAGCAGAAAGGGGACTAGCGGGAGGATCTACGAGCAGTACTTC. It yields the protein CATSRKGTSGRIYEQYF.

This sequence joins TRBV7-9 and TRBJ2-1, with D uncertain. Germline assignment: CDR1 SEHNR and CDR2 FQNEAQ (reference sequence). There are 13 residues in the CDR3. V lost 0 bases to trimming and J lost 8 bases, with 8 bases between them. The CDR3 DNA reads TGTGCCAGCAGCTTAGCGGTAGGCGATGAGCAGTTCTTC. This gives the protein CASSLAVGDEQFF.

The chain carries TRBV5-4 and TRBJ1-2; TRBD1 matches at 9 bases. V shed 3 bases and J 7 bases; nucleotides not matched to a gene: 10. The CDR3 sequence is 15 residues long. Germline V CDR1 and CDR2: SGHNT, YYREEE (reference sequence). CDR3 bases: TGTGCCAGCAGCTCACCCGTAGGACAGGGGTTTGGCTACACCTTC. Protein product: CASSSPVGQGFGYTF.

The rearrangement joins TRBV7-2 to TRBJ2-2; D remains unclear. Per the germline V gene, CDR1 is SGHTA and CDR2 is FQGNSA. The CDR3 consists of 13 residues. V was pared by 1 base and J by 6 bases, with 6 bases between. Here the CDR3 reads CASSLESSGELFF. The CDR3 coding sequence is TGTGCCAGCAGCTTAGAGTCGTCCGGGGAGCTGTTTTTT.

J is TRBJ2-3 and V is TRBV6-1; 8 nucleotides agree with TRBD2. The CDR3 consists of 15 residues. CDR1 MNHNS and CDR2 SASEGT come from the germline V gene. V shed 5 bases, J shed 6 bases, and the junction held 10 bases outside the gene matches. CDR3 sequence: CASSPPGGQSDTQYF. DNA for the CDR3: TGTGCCAGCAGTCCGCCGGGGGGGCAGTCGGATACGCAGTATTTT.

This clone has just one count. V usage is TRBV5-1 and J usage is TRBJ2-7, with 7 bases identical to TRBD2. With V trimmed by 4 bases and J by 5 bases, 12 bases remained unmatched. The CDR3 loop spans 15 amino acids. From germline, CDR1 is SGHRS and CDR2 YFSETQ. Here the CDR3 DNA reads TGCGCCAGCAGCCCTGCTCAGGGAGGGTGGAACGAGCAGTACTTC. This encodes CASSPAQGGWNEQYF. Full variable domain (remainder filled in from reference TRBV5-1 and TRBJ2-7): KAGVTQTPRYLIKTRGQQVTLSCSPISGHRSVSWYQQTPGQGLQFLFEYFSETQRNKGNFPGRFSGRQFSNSRSEMNVSTLELGDSALYLCASSPAQGGWNEQYFGPGTRLTVT.

This clone was seen a few times. The CDR3 region is CASSYPGDYGYTF. The CDR3 nucleotides are TGTGCCAGCAGCTACCCGGGGGACTATGGCTACACCTTC. The V and J genes are TRBV7-9 and TRBJ1-2; possible D gene TRBD1, 5 bases. This CDR3 is built from 13 residues. Trimming removed 4 bases from V and 3 bases from J, with 9 bases in between. Germline V gives CDR1 SEHNR, CDR2 FQNEAQ (reference sequence).

The table lists this clone with a few counts. The CDR3 protein is CASSPIGTGVRETQYF. CDR3 DNA sequence: TGTGCCAGCAGTCCCATAGGGACAGGGGTCCGGGAGACCCAGTACTTC. The chain couples TRBV28 to TRBJ2-5, with 10 bases that match TRBD1. Germline CDR1 and CDR2: MDHEN and SYDVKM. J gave up 5 bases and V 5 bases, and 11 bases lay outside the gene matches. The CDR3 spans 16 residues.

The J gene is TRBJ1-1, the V gene TRBV28; 7 positions match TRBD1. Germline V gene lookup returns CDR1 MDHEN and CDR2 SYDVKM. The CDR3 length is 15 residues. The junction had 9 bases not matched to a gene; V was cut back by 3 bases and J by 5 bases. CDR3 nucleotides: TGTGCCAGCAGTTTTAAGTCAGGGGGACGGACTGAAGCTTTCTTT. Translating gives CASSFKSGGRTEAFF.

Regarding this clone: An end of the junction differs from the germline gene, which may be a read error. The rearrangement links TRBV28 to TRBJ2-7; D unclear. The CDR3 has 10 amino acids. CDR1 MDHEN and CDR2 SYDVKM come from the germline V gene. CDR3 loop: CASRRRQMVF. CDR3 nucleotides: TGTGCCAGCAGGCGACGGCAGATGGTCTTC.

The chain combines TRBV18 with TRBJ1-2; maybe TRBD1 (5 bases). The CDR3 is 14 amino acids. Trimming cost V 2 bases and J 8 bases, with 15 bases left between them. The germline V gene encodes CDR1 KGHSH and CDR2 LQKENI. CDR3 in DNA: TGTGCCAGCTCACCATTACAGGAGAGAGGCGGCTACACCTTC. Amino acid sequence: CASSPLQERGGYTF.

V gene TRBV18 combines with J gene TRBJ1-1; no clear D. This CDR3 contains 13 residues. CDR1 is KGHSH and CDR2 is LQKENI in the germline V gene. Trimming cost V 3 bases and J 4 bases, with 9 bases left between them. The DNA for the CDR3 is TGTGCCAGCTCACCGGATAGATCCACTGAAGCTTTCTTT. Its protein product is CASSPDRSTEAFF.

CDR3 coding DNA: TGTGCCAGCAGCCCCTTTCCCTCCTTTAGCGGGAGGGGCACAGATACGCAGTATTTT. Translation: CASSPFPSFSGRGTDTQYF. V and J are TRBV28 and TRBJ2-3; TRBD2 matches at 11 bases. Germline-derived CDR1 and CDR2 are MDHEN and SYDVKM. Trimming cost V 6 bases and J 1 base; bases outside gene matches: 15. This CDR3 comprises 19 residues. The entire variable domain, with the rest obtained from reference TRBV28 and TRBJ2-3, is as follows: DVKVTQSSRYLVKRTGEKVFLECVQDMDHENMFWYRQDPGLGLRLIYFSYDVKMKEKGDIPEGYSVSREKKERFSLILESASTNQTSMYLCASSPFPSFSGRGTDTQYFGPGTRLTVL.

The chain couples TRBV19 to TRBJ2-2; the D gene is possibly TRBD2 (5 bases). Trimming removed 8 bases from V and 5 bases from J, with 12 bases in between. The CDR3 consists of 13 residues. The germline gives CDR1 LNHDA, CDR2 SQIVND (reference sequence). The CDR3 region has the DNA TGTGCCAGTGGGTTTAGAGGGACCGGGGAGCTGTTTTTT. It is translated as CASGFRGTGELFF.

The V gene is TRBV28, the J gene TRBJ1-2; D gene ambiguous. Germline-derived CDR1 and CDR2 are MDHEN and SYDVKM. CDR3 size: 14 residues. The V end was cut by 5 bases, the J end by 0 bases, with 10 bases between. CDR3 in amino acids: CASSPLGSNYGYTF. CDR3 coding DNA: TGTGCCAGCAGTCCTCTAGGATCTAACTATGGCTACACCTTC.

The rearrangement joins TRBV4-1 to TRBJ2-1, with D maybe TRBD2 (5 bases). Deletions cut 3 bases from V and 0 bases from J, with 18 bases between. The V gene's germline CDR1 is MGHRA and CDR2 YSYEKL. The CDR3 sequence is 18 residues long. The CDR3 DNA sequence: TGCGCCAGCAGCCACCCACGGAGCGGAGCGAGCTCCTACAATGAGCAGTTCTTC. Encoded protein: CASSHPRSGASSYNEQFF.

In the case of this clone: One end of the junction varies from germline; a read error may be responsible. The chain is built from TRBV5-4 and TRBJ2-3; 9 bases are shared with TRBD2. The CDR3 extends over 13 amino acids. The V gene's germline CDR1 is SGHNT and CDR2 YYREEE (reference sequence). CDR3 in DNA: TGTGCCAGCAGCTTGGCCCGGGGACTAGCAACACCTTTT. Protein: CASSLARGLATPF.

The genes are TRBV4-1 and TRBJ2-5, with 14 nucleotides matching TRBD2. Per the germline V gene, CDR1 is MGHRA and CDR2 is YSYEKL. The CDR3 contains 17 residues. After removal of 1 base from V and 5 bases from J, the junction contained 6 bases not matched to a gene. The CDR3 coding sequence is TGCGCCAGCAGCCAAGGGGGACTAGCGGGAGTCAGGGAGACCCAGTACTTC. This gives the protein CASSQGGLAGVRETQYF.

J is TRBJ2-7 and V is TRBV7-9; no firm D call. Germline loops: CDR1 SEHNR, CDR2 FQNEAQ (reference sequence). The CDR3 is 13 residues long. Trimming left V 5 bases short and J 0 bases short, with 8 bases between. CDR3 sequence (DNA): TGTGCCAGCAGCCCCCGGGCCTCCTACGAGCAGTACTTC. Its translation: CASSPRASYEQYF.

The V call is TRBV28, the J call TRBJ2-7, with 7 bases that match TRBD1. Trimming cost V 5 bases and J 13 bases; bases outside gene matches: 11. The CDR3 has 12 residues. CDR1 MDHEN and CDR2 SYDVKM come from the germline V gene. CDR3 coding DNA: TGTGCCAGCAGTACGCCGACAGGGAGATTATACTTC. Protein: CASSTPTGRLYF.

V and J are TRBV5-1 and TRBJ1-5; D is perhaps TRBD1 (6 bases). This CDR3 is built from 14 residues. Trimming shortened V by 4 bases and J by 7 bases, and 15 bases separated the two germline ends. CDR1 is SGHRS, CDR2 YFSETQ, per germline. The CDR3 bases are TGCGCCAGCAGCCCGGAAGGGGGGCACCAGCCCCAGCATTTT. Residues: CASSPEGGHQPQHF.

The chain combines TRBV6-6 with TRBJ2-2; D tentatively fits TRBD1 or TRBD2 (6 bases each). CDR1 and CDR2 from the germline V gene are MNHNY and SVGAGI (reference sequence). The V end lost 5 bases, the J end lost 6 bases, and 13 bases lay between the germline ends. The CDR3 is made up of 14 amino acids. In nucleotides, the CDR3 is TGTGCCAGCAGTATACTCGGGGGCCCCGGGGAGCTGTTTTTT. Its protein is CASSILGGPGELFF.